This T cell receptor beta chain was sequenced for a study of T-cell reconstitution after alpha-beta-depleted transplantation in children. The V end was cut by 0 bases, the J end by 2 bases, with 10 bases between. Germline V lookup: CDR1 SGDLS, CDR2 YYNGEE. CDR3 length: 15 residues. The TCRbeta library incorporated unique molecular identifiers. TCRdb fed the PCR reads into MiXCR, producing one record per CDR3 protein. The sample holds some 390,000 distinct CDR3 sequences, roughly 20% seen once. This clonotype originated in a human donor who donated a stem cell graft to a child with acute myeloid leukemia. The J gene is TRBJ2-3, the V gene TRBV9, with D unclear. The source was PBMCs from the stem cell graft donor, collected from the stem cell graft. As DNA, the CDR3 is TGTGCCAGCAGCGTAGAGGAGCGATCCACAGATACGCAGTATTTT. Its protein product is CASSVEERSTDTQYF.